The sequence of this TCR beta chain was determined in a study of blood T cell repertoires in COVID-19. Study information: The origin of the acute and convalescent COVID-19 samples was the United States, Italy and Spain. In each case, the material was cDNA or gDNA derived from T cells, B-cell-depleted T cells, or PBMCs.

Enrolled during active infection, Seattle patients were then followed longitudinally. The germline CDR1 and CDR2 sequences are SGHTA and FQGTGA. This CDR3 has 14 amino acids. Trimming removed 2 bases at V and 4 bases at J, with 9 bases between. Original methodology: Estimates of nucleated cell counts were drawn from the amplification of reference gene primers. TCRdb keeps only in-frame clones here, not all; method: immunoSEQ multiplex PCR. The V and J calls and clone size come from that table; D and trimming were worked out from the DNA. The sample carries approximately 97,000 clones, just over 85% recorded once.

Material: peripheral blood. The TCR was taken from a middle-aged man with COVID-19, enrolled during active disease. The genes are TRBV7-3 and TRBJ2-1, with TRBD1 as a possible D gene (5 bases). The CDR3 coding sequence is TGTGCCAGCAGCTTACTGTCAGGGTACAATGAGCAGTTCTTC. This translates into CASSLLSGYNEQFF.